These T cell receptor beta chains were read from a single sample in a study of cytomegalovirus exposure and HLA in healthy donors. The method was immunoSEQ multiplex PCR; TCRdb's version includes in-frame clones alone and lacks a portion of them. The sample consists of about 180,000 clones, more than 80% of them appearing once. Source material: PBMCs. All receptors come from a man between 18 and 29 years old in good health and CMV-seronegative. CDR3s include the opening cysteine and the closing phenylalanine or tryptophan. The order of the fields is D gene, J gene, clone size, V gene, CDR3 protein. The D gene is left open where the match is weak. Part of the rows lack a size; the others show once, few, many or a class for expanded clones.

-	TRBJ2-7	-	TRBV7-8	CASSLMRDYEQYF
-	TRBJ1-2	-	TRBV29-1	CSVESQNHYGYTF
-	TRBJ2-5	few	TRBV4-2	CASSRGLGGRETQYF
-	TRBJ1-1	-	TRBV5-1	CASSLEASWREGTEAFF
-	TRBJ1-6	few	TRBV7-2	CASSPGSSLHF
TRBD2	TRBJ2-5	once	TRBV18	CASSPRGGSETQYF
-	TRBJ2-6	-	TRBV4-3	CASSQDQGPPGGANVLTF
-	TRBJ1-5	-	TRBV5-1	CASSLDVDSRIKHF
-	TRBJ1-2	-	TRBV7-2	CASSLDTGDYGYTF
TRBD1	TRBJ2-1	-	TRBV27	CASRGGEGPNEQFF
-	TRBJ2-2	few	TRBV29-1	CSARISSARNTGELFF
-	TRBJ1-2	once	TRBV25-1	CASSDQGTGVYGYTF
-	TRBJ1-5	once	TRBV9	CASSGPGENQPQHF
-	TRBJ1-1	once	TRBV27	CASSFGAGFPEAFF
TRBD1	TRBJ1-4	-	TRBV6-5	CASSYLPQGAGKLFF
-	TRBJ2-7	-	TRBV2	CAILSGAYEQYF
-	TRBJ1-1	-	TRBV6-5	CASSYEGGAFF
TRBD1	TRBJ2-5	few	TRBV2	CASSADRVETQYF
-	TRBJ1-2	-	TRBV5-6	CASSLAVRRGGDYGYTF
-	TRBJ2-3	-	TRBV14	CASSQGLTMDTQYF
TRBD1	TRBJ1-4	few	TRBV6-6	CASSPPGQGQEKLFF
TRBD2	TRBJ2-5	-	TRBV5-6	CASSPGLAVREQYF
-	TRBJ2-3	-	TRBV6-6	CASNPTPDTQYF
-	TRBJ2-2	-	TRBV7-6	CASSLVSNTGELFF
-	TRBJ1-3	-	TRBV19	CASPPQGYSGNTIYF
TRBD1	TRBJ1-6	-	TRBV4-1	CASSQRDRPTNSPLHF
TRBD2	TRBJ2-7	-	TRBV6-5	CASSYNGGGSYEQYF
-	TRBJ2-7	once	TRBV28	CASRGRDKTYEQYF
-	TRBJ1-6	few	TRBV19	CASSIQGYNSPLHF
TRBD1	TRBJ1-2	-	TRBV28	CASSLGDRVYGYTF
TRBD1	TRBJ2-2	-	TRBV2	CASSTGTGRTGELFF
TRBD1	TRBJ2-7	-	TRBV27	CASSLGTALREQYF
TRBD1	TRBJ1-2	-	TRBV9	CASSYTRTGRDGYTF
TRBD2	TRBJ2-3	-	TRBV4-1	CASSQEAGGLTDTQYF
TRBD2	TRBJ2-2	-	TRBV27	CASSFQREVTGELFF
TRBD1	TRBJ1-2	-	TRBV15	CATHGQGAKGYTF
TRBD1	TRBJ1-1	-	TRBV19	CATTGDPPMNTEAFF
TRBD1	TRBJ1-5	-	TRBV15	CATSGEKPGQGFQPQHF
-	TRBJ2-1	-	TRBV19	CASSISHVRWSNEQFF
-	TRBJ2-7	-	TRBV7-9	CASSLGRGAYEQYF
-	TRBJ2-7	-	TRBV5-4	CASSLTPLREQYF
TRBD1	TRBJ1-1	-	TRBV9	CASSVGQVNTEAFF
-	TRBJ1-5	once	TRBV1	CTSSPGYQPQHF
-	TRBJ2-1	-	TRBV18	CASSLSSKRRYNEQFF
TRBD1	TRBJ2-7	once	TRBV7-9	CASSLRVGDRAHEQYF
TRBD2	TRBJ2-3	-	TRBV5-6	CASSVSGVDTQYF
-	TRBJ2-1	-	TRBV7-9	CSSSIVATGADEQFF
-	TRBJ1-2	-	TRBV2	CASSTAPDNYGYTF
-	TRBJ1-1	-	TRBV4-1	CASSQGIGTGNTEAFF
TRBD1	TRBJ1-2	-	TRBV6-6	CASVNTQGGLYGYTF
-	TRBJ2-5	-	TRBV7-7	CASSLSNKQETQYF
-	TRBJ1-1	-	TRBV4-1	CASSQDKGVAEAFF
TRBD1	TRBJ1-1	-	TRBV10-3	CAISERDSPNTEAFF